Presented here are 22 T cell receptor beta chains from one specimen sequenced in a study of identifying expanded T cells in peripheral blood. The repertoire was sequenced with immunoSEQ multiplex PCR; TCRdb's copy has only in-frame clones and lacks some. This sample yields about 90,000 clones, of which roughly 87% are seen a single time; approximately 5.3% belongs to the top ten. The sample taken for sequencing was blood. These receptors came from a person aged 18 to 75 in good health.

This chain connects TRBV5-1 to TRBJ2-7; 11 bases fit TRBD1. Unmatched junction bases numbered 5, after V lost 5 bases and J lost 1 base. CDR3 length equals 15 residues. Germline CDR1 is SGHRS and CDR2 is YFSETQ. CDR3 nucleotides: TGCGCCAGCAGAATTGGGACAGGGGGTTCCTACGAGCAGTACTTC. Amino acids: CASRIGTGGSYEQYF.

In this sample, this clone turned up once. The chain is built from TRBV9 and TRBJ2-1; 9 positions match TRBD1. Germline CDR1 and CDR2: SGDLS and YYNGEE. The CDR3 runs 15 residues. The junction had 6 bases not matched to a gene; V was cut back by 3 bases and J by 5 bases. CDR3 protein: CASSGGQGLHNEQFF. CDR3 bases: TGTGCCAGCAGCGGCGGACAGGGGTTACACAATGAGCAGTTCTTC.

The J gene is TRBJ2-7, the V gene TRBV19, with TRBD1 identical over 7 bases. Germline CDR1 LNHDA, CDR2 SQIVND (reference sequence). The CDR3 is 16 residues long. Trimming at V came to 5 bases and at J to 7 bases, leaving 17 bases not matched to a gene. CDR3 amino acids: CASSSGSRQGLREQYF. CDR3 in DNA: TGTGCCAGTAGTTCGGGGTCCCGACAGGGTCTGAGGGAGCAGTACTTC.

CDR3 protein: CASSPSGGNSYNEQFF. In DNA, the CDR3 is TGTGCCAGCAGCCCCTCCGGGGGTAACTCCTACAATGAGCAGTTCTTC. This chain joins TRBV7-3 and TRBJ2-1, with D perhaps TRBD2 (6 bases). V dropped 5 bases and J dropped 0 bases, with 14 bases sitting between them. In germline, CDR1 is SGHTA, CDR2 FQGTGA. This CDR3 spans 16 amino acids.

In its sample, this clone was seen a few times. The V call is TRBV11-2, the J call TRBJ1-1; D is uncertain. Germline V gives CDR1 SGHAT, CDR2 FQNNGV. CDR3 length: 14 residues. V was clipped by 3 bases and J by 4 bases, with 12 bases between them. This CDR3 reads CASSLVTVGTEAFF. DNA of the CDR3: TGTGCCAGCAGCTTGGTAACCGTGGGCACTGAAGCTTTCTTT.

The chain links TRBV5-8 to TRBJ1-2; TRBD1 matches 10 bases. The CDR3 consists of 17 residues. From germline, CDR1 is SGHTS and CDR2 YDEGEE. Trimming took 0 bases from V and 5 from J; bases not matched to a gene: 10. CDR3 DNA: TGTGCCAGCAGCTTGGAAGGGACAGGGGAAAGTTTTTATGGCTACACCTTC. It encodes CASSLEGTGESFYGYTF.

The chain has TRBV30 and TRBJ1-1; the match to TRBD1 covers 8 bases. Losses at the gene ends were 3 bases for V and 0 bases for J; bases not matched to a gene: 3. This CDR3 is built from 14 residues. Per the germline V gene, CDR1 is GTSNPN and CDR2 is SVGIG (reference sequence). CDR3 sequence (DNA): TGTGCCTGGAGGGGGACAGGACTGAACACTGAAGCTTTCTTT. It encodes CAWRGTGLNTEAFF. Filled out from reference TRBV30 and TRBJ1-1, the complete variable domain reads SQTIHQWPATLVQPVGSPLSLECTVEGTSNPNLYWYRQAAGRGLQLLFYSVGIGQISSEVPQNLSASRPQDRQFILSSKKLLLSDSGFYLCAWRGTGLNTEAFFGQGTRLTVV.

The chain recombines TRBV7-9 with TRBJ2-1, with D perhaps given as TRBD1 or TRBD2 (5 bases each). The V gene's germline CDR1 is SEHNR and CDR2 FQNEAQ (reference sequence). V was cut by 5 bases and J by 5 bases, with 16 bases left in between. The CDR3 has 15 amino acids. The CDR3 DNA sequence: TGTGCCAGCAGCCACTCAGGGAGCTACGACAATGAGCAGTTCTTC. Its protein is CASSHSGSYDNEQFF.

The V call is TRBV7-9, the J call TRBJ1-2; tentatively, D is TRBD1 (6 bases). CDR1 is SEHNR and CDR2 is FQNEAQ in the germline V gene (reference sequence). Trimming took 1 base from V and 4 from J, leaving 7 bases between them. The CDR3 consists of 13 residues. In DNA, the CDR3 is TGTGCCAGCAGCTTAGAGGGGGGCTATGGCTACACCTTC. Amino acid sequence: CASSLEGGYGYTF.

The chain combines TRBV11-1 with TRBJ1-1; D unclear. The CDR3 totals 13 residues. Trimming pared 2 bases from V and 1 base from J, leaving 5 bases between. Germline assignment: CDR1 SGHAT and CDR2 FQDESV (reference sequence). The CDR3: CASSLSGNTEAFF. In DNA form, the CDR3 reads TGTGCCAGCAGCTTATCCGGGAACACTGAAGCTTTCTTT.

The chain recombines TRBV18 with TRBJ1-3; D is perhaps TRBD1 (5 bases). V gave up 1 base and J gave up 2 bases, with 6 bases separating them. Per the germline V gene, CDR1 is KGHSH and CDR2 is LQKENI. The CDR3 has 14 residues. The DNA of the CDR3 is TGTGCCAGCTCACCACAGGGGACTGGAAACACCATATATTTT. It translates to CASSPQGTGNTIYF.

The chain couples TRBV28 to TRBJ2-2; 7 bases map to TRBD2. In germline, CDR1 is MDHEN, CDR2 SYDVKM. The CDR3 is made up of 17 amino acids. The junction had 7 bases not matched to a gene; V was cut back by 1 base and J by 2 bases. Written as DNA, the CDR3 is TGTGCCAGCAGTTTATACTCCGGGACTACTAACACCGGGGAGCTGTTTTTT. Translation: CASSLYSGTTNTGELFF.

The rearrangement uses TRBV9 and TRBJ2-3; 8 bases line up with TRBD1. With 0 bases clipped from V and 3 bases from J, the junction kept 6 bases outside the gene matches. This CDR3 is built from 16 residues. Per germline, CDR1 SGDLS and CDR2 YYNGEE. The CDR3 here is CASSVARTGHTDTQYF. CDR3 nucleotide sequence: TGTGCCAGCAGCGTAGCCAGGACAGGGCATACAGATACGCAGTATTTT.

In this sample, this clone turned up once. V gene TRBV11-2 combines with J gene TRBJ2-2; D call uncertain. From germline, CDR1 is SGHAT and CDR2 FQNNGV. This CDR3 has 14 residues. The V end was cut by 2 bases, the J end by 3 bases, with 7 bases between. For the CDR3, the DNA is TGTGCCAGCAGCTTACGGGCGGACACCGGGGAGCTGTTTTTT. Translated: CASSLRADTGELFF.

Concerning this clone: Other DNA sequences in this specimen translate into the identical CDR3. V and J are TRBV19 and TRBJ1-2; D might be TRBD1 (6 bases). The germline V gene has CDR1 LNHDA and CDR2 SQIVND (reference sequence). Trimming pared 5 bases from V and 1 base from J, leaving 8 bases between. The CDR3 contains 13 residues. The CDR3 loop reads CASSRRGNYGYTF. In nucleotides, the CDR3 is TGTGCCAGTAGTCGCAGGGGTAACTATGGCTACACCTTC.

The genes are TRBV5-1 and TRBJ2-1; D is ambiguous. V lost 2 bases and J 5 bases, leaving 5 bases between the germline ends. Germline V gene lookup returns CDR1 SGHRS and CDR2 YFSETQ. This CDR3 has 12 residues. CDR3: CASSFSHNEQFF. DNA of the CDR3: TGCGCCAGCAGCTTTTCCCACAATGAGCAGTTCTTC.

The chain links TRBV15 to TRBJ2-7; a possible D gene is TRBD1 (5 bases). The CDR3 consists of 16 residues. Germline-derived CDR1 and CDR2 are LNHNV and YYDKDF (reference sequence). Deletions cut 0 bases from V and 2 bases from J, with 14 bases between. The CDR3 spells CATSRDPTELAYEQYF. The DNA of the CDR3 is TGTGCCACCAGCAGAGACCCGACAGAACTGGCCTACGAGCAGTACTTC.

This rearrangement joins TRBV30 to TRBJ1-1, with 8 nucleotides matching TRBD1. CDR3 length: 11 residues. V trimming: 4 bases; J trimming: 8 bases; junction bases outside the gene matches: 3. Germline loops: CDR1 GTSNPN, CDR2 SVGIG (reference sequence). CDR3 coding DNA: TGTGCCTGGAACCGACAGGGGGAAGCTTTCTTT. Translation gives CAWNRQGEAFF. The entire variable domain, with the rest obtained from reference TRBV30 and TRBJ1-1, is as follows: SQTIHQWPATLVQPVGSPLSLECTVEGTSNPNLYWYRQAAGRGLQLLFYSVGIGQISSEVPQNLSASRPQDRQFILSSKKLLLSDSGFYLCAWNRQGEAFFGQGTRLTVV.

This clone was observed a single time. The gene calls are TRBV19 and TRBJ2-7, with TRBD1 as a possible D gene (6 bases). This CDR3 region has 12 residues. Trimming pared 9 bases from V and 5 bases from J, leaving 14 bases between. CDR1 is LNHDA and CDR2 is SQIVND in the germline V gene (reference sequence). The CDR3, as DNA: TGTGCCAGCGGAAACAGACAGGACGAGCAGTACTTC. Translated: CASGNRQDEQYF.

The chain couples TRBV4-2 to TRBJ2-1; TRBD1 or TRBD2 may be the D gene (5 bases each). With 5 bases removed from V and 6 bases from J, the gap between germline ends came to 14 bases. The germline V gene has CDR1 LGHNA and CDR2 YNFKEQ. This CDR3 spans 14 amino acids. CDR3 region: CASSWDLDFNEQFF. The CDR3 nucleotides are TGTGCCAGCAGCTGGGACCTTGACTTCAATGAGCAGTTCTTC.

The chain couples TRBV9 to TRBJ2-1; 10 bases align to TRBD2. The CDR3 extends over 14 amino acids. Trimming at V came to 5 bases and at J to 7 bases, leaving 6 bases not matched to a gene. The germline V gene encodes CDR1 SGDLS and CDR2 YYNGEE. The CDR3 loop is CASSAGTSENEQFF. The CDR3 DNA sequence: TGTGCCAGCAGTGCCGGGACTAGCGAAAATGAGCAGTTCTTC.

The chain is built from TRBV11-2 and TRBJ1-5, with a possible D match to TRBD1 (5 bases). CDR3 length: 15 amino acids. CDR1 SGHAT and CDR2 FQNNGV come from the germline V gene. Deletions cut 2 bases from V and 5 bases from J, with 13 bases between. The CDR3 DNA reads as TGTGCCAGCAGCTTATGGGGGGGAGGGGATCAGCCCCAGCATTTT. Translation gives CASSLWGGGDQPQHF.